This TCR beta chain was captured in a study of blood T cell repertoires in COVID-19. Germline loops: CDR1 MNHEY, CDR2 SMNVEV (reference sequence). This CDR3 region has 14 residues. V was pared by 6 bases and J by 5 bases, with 8 bases of the junction left unmatched. The table came from immunoSEQ multiplex PCR; TCRdb's copy has only in-frame clones and leaves some out. The data contain 150,000 to 190,000 clones, about 80% of them singletons. Sequencing was performed on peripheral blood. The chain has TRBV27 and TRBJ2-7; TRBD1 agrees at 9 bases. The TCR originated in a man in his sixties with acute or convalescent COVID-19. CDR3 bases: TGTGCCAGCAGGCGCGCCGGGACAGGGAACGAGCAGTACTTC. Translating gives CASRRAGTGNEQYF.